The 25 T cell receptor beta chains listed next were all sequenced from one sample in a study of OX40 agonist ivuxolimab in advanced cancers. Some clones are missing from TCRdb's copy, which holds only in-frame ones; the method was immunoSEQ multiplex PCR. The sample contains around 65,000 clones, approximately 90% of which appear only once. This specimen consisted of CD4+ or CD8+ T cells sorted from blood, obtained in a trial of the OX40 agonist ivuxolimab. These receptors originate from an adult with an advanced solid tumor such as melanoma, head and neck, liver or kidney cancer.

The gene calls are TRBV9 and TRBJ2-5; 10 nucleotides align to TRBD2. The CDR3 is made up of 15 amino acids. Per the germline V gene, CDR1 is SGDLS and CDR2 is YYNGEE. V shed 3 bases, J shed 1 base, and the junction held 3 bases outside the gene matches. CDR3 protein: CASSGSGRPQETQYF. The CDR3 bases are TGTGCCAGCAGCGGTAGCGGGAGGCCCCAAGAGACCCAGTACTTC.

The gene calls are TRBV28 and TRBJ2-3; no clear D. V shed 6 bases and J shed 1 base, with 14 bases lying between them. The CDR3 extends over 15 amino acids. CDR1 and CDR2 (germline): MDHEN, SYDVKM. The CDR3 reads CASRPSLFGTDTQYF. CDR3 bases: TGTGCCAGCAGGCCCTCGCTGTTCGGCACAGATACGCAGTATTTT.

V and J are TRBV4-2 and TRBJ2-7; the D gene is possibly TRBD2 (5 bases). Trimming removed 1 base at V and 0 bases at J, with 13 bases between. The CDR3 sequence is 16 residues long. From germline, CDR1 is LGHNA and CDR2 YNFKEQ. The CDR3 is CASSQAWGARSYEQYF. CDR3 bases: TGTGCCAGCAGCCAAGCCTGGGGAGCCCGCTCCTACGAGCAGTACTTC.

The chain is built from TRBV29-1 and TRBJ2-7; D is ambiguous. This CDR3 is 12 amino acids long. Trimming stripped 2 bases from V and 9 bases from J, with 14 bases between. Germline V CDR1 and CDR2: SQVTM, ANQGSEA. The CDR3 DNA sequence: TGCAGCGTTGAAAGGTCAGAATCGGGGCAGTACTTC. Translation: CSVERSESGQYF.

This clone has just a few counts. Germline and junction disagree at one end, which may indicate a read error. The V gene is TRBV5-8, the J gene TRBJ2-3, with D possibly being TRBD2 (5 bases). Germline assignment: CDR1 SGHTS and CDR2 YDEGEE. The CDR3 totals 14 residues. DNA for the CDR3: TGTGCCAGCAGCCGACTAAGGGTCACAGAGACGCAGTATTTT. This encodes CASSRLRVTETQYF. Complete variable domain (other parts from reference TRBV5-8 and TRBJ2-3): EAGVTQSPTHLIKTRGQQATLRCSPISGHTSVYWYQQALGLGLQFLLWYDEGEERNRGNFPPRFSGRQFPNYSSELNVNALELEDSALYLCASSRLRVTETQYFGPGTRLTVL.

The gene calls are TRBV13 and TRBJ2-7, with D unclear. Trimming shortened V by 0 bases and J by 2 bases, and 8 bases separated the two germline ends. The CDR3 is 14 residues long. The germline V gene encodes CDR1 PRHDT and CDR2 FYEKMQ (reference sequence). The CDR3 nucleotides are TGTGCCAGCAGCTTAGGTCGGGTCACCTACGAGCAGTACTTC. Translated, it gives CASSLGRVTYEQYF.

The rearrangement joins TRBV4-3 to TRBJ2-3; D uncertain. Trimming cost V 1 base and J 4 bases, with 12 bases left between them. This CDR3 spans 15 amino acids. Germline loops: CDR1 LGHNA, CDR2 YSLEER. CDR3 sequence (DNA): TGCGCCAGCAGCCAAGCATCCGGTTTCGCAGATACGCAGTATTTT. Translation: CASSQASGFADTQYF.

The chain combines TRBV5-1 with TRBJ2-7; possibly TRBD1 or TRBD2 for D (5 bases each). The V end lost 4 bases, the J end lost 2 bases, and 13 bases lay between the germline ends. The germline gives CDR1 SGHRS, CDR2 YFSETQ. CDR3 length: 14 residues. The CDR3 DNA reads TGCGCCAGCAGCCCCGGGACCGATGCCTACGAGCAGTACTTC. Translation gives CASSPGTDAYEQYF.

V and J are TRBV27 and TRBJ2-2; D remains unclear. CDR1 is MNHEY and CDR2 is SMNVEV in the germline V gene (reference sequence). Deletions cut 0 bases from V and 4 bases from J, with 6 bases between. The CDR3 consists of 14 residues. The CDR3 DNA reads as TGTGCCAGCAGTTTATCGCTGGTCACCGGGGAGCTGTTTTTT. Translation gives CASSLSLVTGELFF.

The chain recombines TRBV28 with TRBJ1-5; a possible D gene is TRBD1 (6 bases). CDR3 length: 16 amino acids. Between the trimmed V and J ends, which lost 5 bases and 3 bases, there was a span of 17 bases. Germline-derived CDR1 and CDR2 are MDHEN and SYDVKM. The CDR3 loop reads CASSPYRVNFNQPQHF. The CDR3, as DNA: TGTGCCAGCAGTCCCTACAGGGTTAATTTCAATCAGCCCCAGCATTTT. Looking up the rest from reference TRBV28 and TRBJ1-5 gives the full variable domain: DVKVTQSSRYLVKRTGEKVFLECVQDMDHENMFWYRQDPGLGLRLIYFSYDVKMKEKGDIPEGYSVSREKKERFSLILESASTNQTSMYLCASSPYRVNFNQPQHFGDGTRLSIL.

The chain's CDR3 is CASSIGTSGYEQYF. The CDR3 region has the DNA TGTGCCAGTAGTATCGGGACTAGCGGCTACGAGCAGTACTTC. The rearrangement joins TRBV19 to TRBJ2-5; 11 bases map to TRBD2. Near its end, the DNA agrees better with TRBJ2-7, so the J call may be wrong. This CDR3 is built from 14 residues. Per the germline V gene, CDR1 is LNHDA and CDR2 is SQIVND (reference sequence).

The CDR3 bases are TGTGCCAGCAGCACTGGGACTAGTAACGAGCAGTACTTC. It encodes CASSTGTSNEQYF. V is TRBV9 and J is TRBJ2-7; 8 nucleotides match TRBD2. From germline, CDR1 is SGDLS and CDR2 YYNGEE. This CDR3 comprises 13 residues. The V and J ends lost 4 bases and 5 bases, in that order; junction bases with no gene match: 5. Supplemented by reference TRBV9 and TRBJ2-7, the full variable domain reads DSGVTQTPKHLITATGQRVTLRCSPRSGDLSVYWYQQSLDQGLQFLIQYYNGEERAKGNILERFSAQQFPDLHSELNLSSLELGDSALYFCASSTGTSNEQYFGPGTRLTVT.

The chain is built from TRBV5-1 and TRBJ2-3; D might be TRBD2 (6 bases). Germline V gene data show CDR1 as SGHRS and CDR2 as YFSETQ. The CDR3 covers 15 residues. Deletions cut 0 bases from V and 6 bases from J, with 14 bases between. The CDR3 spells CASSLERAGTDTQYF. For the CDR3, the DNA is TGCGCCAGCAGCTTGGAGCGGGCCGGTACTGATACGCAGTATTTT.

This chain joins TRBV7-9 and TRBJ2-7; 12 bases are shared with TRBD1. The CDR3 spans 16 residues. Germline CDR1 reads SEHNR; CDR2 reads FQNEAQ (reference sequence). V dropped 5 bases and J dropped 9; count of bases not matched to a gene: 14. CDR3 DNA: TGTGCCAGCAGCCAGAACCGGGACAGGGGGCCTGGCGGGCAGTACTTC. This encodes CASSQNRDRGPGGQYF.

The chain joins TRBV9 to TRBJ2-7; 11 bases align to TRBD1. CDR3 length equals 15 residues. Germline lookup yields CDR1 SGDLS and CDR2 YYNGEE. V dropped 4 bases and J dropped 0; count of bases not matched to a gene: 3. In DNA, the CDR3 is TGTGCCAGCAGCAATGGACAGGGGGCCTCCTACGAGCAGTACTTC. Protein product: CASSNGQGASYEQYF.

The chain links TRBV21-1 to TRBJ1-3. TRBV21-1 is a known pseudogene. The CDR3 totals 16 residues. The DNA for the CDR3 is TGTGCCAGCAGCAAAGGGGAGGAGCACTCTGGAAACACCATATATTTT. Its translation: CASSKGEEHSGNTIYF.

This chain links TRBV4-3 with TRBJ2-7, with 8 bases matching TRBD1. V lost 0 bases and J lost 4; bases outside the gene matches: 5. This CDR3 comprises 15 residues. Germline V lookup: CDR1 LGHNA, CDR2 YSLEER. The CDR3 bases are TGCGCCAGCAGCCAAGAGGCAGGGGGCTGGTACGAGCAGTACTTC. This gives the protein CASSQEAGGWYEQYF.

The chain has TRBV19 and TRBJ1-1, with no clear D. CDR1 LNHDA and CDR2 SQIVND come from the germline V gene (reference sequence). The CDR3 sequence is 15 residues long. Trimming removed 3 bases at V and 2 bases at J, with 13 bases between. The CDR3 sequence: CASSMSLHHNTEAFF. The CDR3, as DNA: TGTGCCAGTAGTATGTCACTACACCATAACACTGAAGCTTTCTTT.

In its sample, this clone was seen once. The rearrangement joins TRBV5-4 to TRBJ2-2; D call uncertain. This CDR3 comprises 12 residues. The V and J ends lost 5 bases and 5 bases respectively, with 7 bases between them. The germline V gene encodes CDR1 SGHNT and CDR2 YYREEE (reference sequence). The CDR3 DNA reads as TGTGCCAGCAGGACCTCAACCGGGGAGCTGTTTTTT. Its translation is CASRTSTGELFF. The full variable domain, completed using reference TRBV5-4 and TRBJ2-2, is ETGVTQSPTHLIKTRGQQVTLRCSSQSGHNTVSWYQQALGQGPQFIFQYYREEENGRGNFPPRFSGLQFPNYSSELNVNALELDDSALYLCASRTSTGELFFGEGSRLTVL.

About this clone: Other DNA sequences within the sample encode an identical CDR3. The chain joins TRBV19 to TRBJ1-1; the D gene is possibly TRBD1 (5 bases). V lost 6 bases to trimming and J lost 3 bases, with 8 bases between them. CDR3 size: 12 residues. Germline V gene data show CDR1 as LNHDA and CDR2 as SQIVND (reference sequence). CDR3 nucleotide sequence: TGTGCCAGTAGGTGGGGCGACACTGAAGCTTTCTTT. Its translation: CASRWGDTEAFF.

This chain uses TRBV19 with TRBJ2-7, with 9 bases aligning to TRBD1. Germline V CDR1 and CDR2: LNHDA, SQIVND (reference sequence). The CDR3 extends over 16 amino acids. V was clipped by 5 bases and J by 3 bases; unmatched bases: 11. The CDR3 sequence is CASSPQGQGNFYEQYF. The CDR3 bases are TGTGCCAGTAGTCCACAAGGACAGGGGAATTTCTACGAGCAGTACTTC.

The rearrangement joins TRBV4-1 to TRBJ1-5; D uncertain. V was clipped by 1 base and J by 0 bases, with 7 bases between them. CDR3 length: 15 amino acids. Germline V gives CDR1 MGHRA, CDR2 YSYEKL. The CDR3 loop is CASSQARNSNQPQHF. The DNA for the CDR3 is TGCGCCAGCAGCCAAGCCAGAAATAGCAATCAGCCCCAGCATTTT.

The genes are TRBV12-5 and TRBJ2-7, with 11 bases fitting TRBD2. V was pared by 2 bases and J by 4 bases, with 7 bases of the junction left unmatched. The CDR3 is 16 residues long. Germline CDR1 is LGHNT and CDR2 is FRNRAP. The CDR3 nucleotides read TGTGCTAGTGGTTTGTCCAATACTAGCGGGAGATACGAGCAGTACTTC. It yields the protein CASGLSNTSGRYEQYF.

The chain carries TRBV7-9 and TRBJ2-7; 7 nucleotides line up with TRBD2. The length of the CDR3 is 16 residues. Germline-derived CDR1 and CDR2 are SEHNR and FQNEAQ (reference sequence). J gave up 0 bases and V 2 bases, and 7 bases lay outside the gene matches. This CDR3 is CASSLLGTKSSYEQYF. CDR3 DNA: TGTGCCAGCAGCTTATTGGGGACTAAGAGCTCCTACGAGCAGTACTTC. Looking up the rest from reference TRBV7-9 and TRBJ2-7 gives the full variable domain: DTGVSQNPRHKITKRGQNVTFRCDPISEHNRLYWYRQTLGQGPEFLTYFQNEAQLEKSRLLSDRFSAERPKGSFSTLEIQRTEQGDSAMYLCASSLLGTKSSYEQYFGPGTRLTVT.

This chain uses TRBV11-3 with TRBJ1-2; perhaps TRBD1 as D (5 bases). The germline V and J ends were trimmed by 4 bases and 2 bases, with 8 bases remaining between them. The V gene's germline CDR1 is SGHNT and CDR2 YENEEA. The CDR3 loop spans 13 amino acids. In DNA, the CDR3 is TGTGCCAGCAGCTCGGACAAAAACTATGGCTACACCTTC. Protein sequence: CASSSDKNYGYTF.